Listed here is a single T cell receptor beta chain. This entry comes from a study of blood T cell repertoires in COVID-19. For the study at large: Acute and convalescent COVID-19 samples came from the United States, Italy and Spain. T cells, B-cell-depleted T cells, or PBMCs supplied cDNA or gDNA.

Original processing methods: Amplification from reference gene primers served as the basis for estimated nucleated cell counts. Assay used: immunoSEQ multiplex PCR; TCRdb lists only in-frame clones, some missing. That table is the source of V, J and clone size, and D and trimming were worked out from the DNA. Of about 100,000 clones detected, about 76% appear once; the ten largest clones hold approximately 24%. The source of this sequence is a human donor in a cohort sampled during active COVID-19. Sequencing used peripheral blood.

CDR3 loop: CASGGGNTGELFF. In DNA, the CDR3 is TGTGCCAGCGGCGGGGGGAACACCGGGGAGCTGTTTTTT. The V gene is TRBV6-5, the J gene TRBJ2-2; 7 bases are a match to TRBD2. The CDR3 has 13 amino acids. Losses at the gene ends were 8 bases for V and 1 base for J; bases not matched to a gene: 1. Germline V lookup: CDR1 MNHEY, CDR2 SVGAGI.